The T cell receptor beta chain described here comes from a study of read filtering for tumor transcriptome and immune sequencing. Study-wide points: Approximately 82% of IR-seq clonotypes had a single read, yet these held around 4% of reads. RNA-seq captured clonotypes less deeply and reliably than IR-seq.

The library was built from approximately 400 ng RNA with molecular barcoded adaptors for alpha/delta and beta/gamma chains. A single record per CDR3 protein comes from TCRdb applying MiXCR to the reads. There are about 39,000 distinct CDR3 sequences in the sample; approximately 14% occur only once, and 6.5% to 8.5% lies in the top ten. This clonotype was counted many times. Its antigen is undetermined. Losses at the gene ends were 1 base for V and 7 bases for J; bases not matched to a gene: 5. Germline CDR1 SGHDN, CDR2 FVKESK. The CDR3 has 14 amino acids. V is TRBV14 and J is TRBJ1-1, with 8 bases lining up with TRBD1. Sequenced sample: a population of CD138-negative cells sorted from bone marrow. The clonotype was recovered from a donor at least 40 years old with multiple myeloma. The CDR3 loop is CASSQGLGTGEAFF. CDR3 nucleotide sequence: TGTGCCAGCAGCCAAGGCCTCGGGACAGGTGAAGCTTTCTTT.